This TCR beta chain was identified during a study of shared clonotypes between healthy human individuals. Assay used: immunoSEQ multiplex PCR; TCRdb lists only in-frame clones, some missing. This table has approximately 500,000 clones, 90% to 96% appearing once. The sequenced material came from naive CD4+ T cells sorted from blood. Subset indicated: CD45RA+ positively selected. The TCR was taken from a woman aged 25 to 45 in good health.

CDR3: CASSLPRSSANSEQYF. CDR3 in DNA: TGCGCCAGCAGCTTGCCGCGCTCGAGCGCGAACTCCGAGCAGTACTTC. V gene TRBV5-1 combines with J gene TRBJ2-7; no clear D gene. This CDR3 contains 16 residues. The V end was cut by 1 base, the J end by 6 bases, with 20 bases between. Looked up from germline, CDR1 is SGHRS and CDR2 is YFSETQ.